The 20 T cell receptor beta chains below were found in one sample sequenced in a study of CD8+ T cells in alopecia areata. Isolated RNA was reverse transcribed into cDNA used as the sequencing template. The assay was immunoSEQ multiplex PCR, and TCRdb's table has in-frame clones only and misses some. The data hold some 200,000 clones, with less than 75% observed a single time. Specified treatment: oral pan-JAK inhibitor, 5-10 mg twice daily. Sequencing was performed on CD4+ T cells sorted from blood, taken at week 4, from a patient treated with tofacitinib. These receptors originate from a human donor with alopecia areata.

The V call is TRBV30, the J call TRBJ2-1; D is perhaps TRBD1 or TRBD2 (5 bases each). In germline, CDR1 is GTSNPN, CDR2 SVGIG (reference sequence). Trimming left V 0 bases short and J 7 bases short, with 13 bases between. This CDR3 is 14 amino acids long. CDR3 region: CAWSVGDLPNEQFF. CDR3 coding DNA: TGTGCCTGGAGTGTAGGGGACCTTCCGAATGAGCAGTTCTTC.

This chain joins TRBV23-1 and TRBJ1-5, with D perhaps TRBD1 (6 bases). TRBV23-1 is flagged as an ORF with uncertain function. The CDR3 loop spans 15 amino acids. V was trimmed by 4 bases and J by 7 bases, leaving 17 bases between them. The CDR3 region has the DNA TGCGCCAGCAGTCGGGCAGGGGTCCCTTGCCAGCCCCAGCATTTT. The encoded protein is CASSRAGVPCQPQHF.

The chain carries TRBV10-2 and TRBJ1-5; D remains unclear. The CDR3 has 14 residues. Deletions cut 0 bases from V and 9 bases from J, with 12 bases between. The germline V gene has CDR1 WSHSY and CDR2 SAAADI. The CDR3 nucleotides read TGCGCCAGCAGTGAGTCGGGCACCAACTGGCCCCAGCATTTT. The encoded protein is CASSESGTNWPQHF.

As to this clone: Distinct nucleotide sequences in the sample also encode this CDR3. The rearrangement joins TRBV2 to TRBJ2-1, with D hard to call. CDR1 SNHLY and CDR2 FYNNEI come from the germline V gene. The CDR3 totals 11 residues. V lost 3 bases to trimming and J lost 8 bases, with 5 bases between them. The CDR3 sequence: CASSDRDEQFF. The CDR3 DNA reads TGTGCCAGCAGTGATAGGGATGAGCAGTTCTTC.

The sample holds a few counts of this clone. The rearrangement joins TRBV19 to TRBJ2-3; TRBD1 matches 8 bases. From germline, CDR1 is LNHDA and CDR2 SQIVND (reference sequence). The V and J ends lost 6 bases and 5 bases, in that order; junction bases with no gene match: 13. The CDR3 totals 16 residues. The CDR3 bases are TGTGCCAGTAGACTGAGAGGGCAGGGGGCTGGAGATACGCAGTATTTT. Protein: CASRLRGQGAGDTQYF.

This clone was counted only a few times. V usage is TRBV29-1 and J usage is TRBJ2-7; D is possibly TRBD1 (5 bases). The V end was cut by 4 bases, the J end by 6 bases, with 13 bases between. This CDR3 region has 12 residues. The V gene's germline CDR1 is SQVTM and CDR2 ANQGSEA. The CDR3 region has the DNA TGCAGCGTTGTCCAGGGAATAACCGAGCAGTACTTC. Encoded protein: CSVVQGITEQYF.

The chain combines TRBV7-2 with TRBJ2-1; 9 nucleotides line up with TRBD1. The CDR3 totals 14 residues. V lost 3 bases, J lost 10 bases, and 7 bases stayed unmatched. The germline V gene encodes CDR1 SGHTA and CDR2 FQGNSA. The CDR3 sequence is CASSLPGQGREQFF. The CDR3 DNA reads TGTGCCAGCAGCTTGCCGGGACAGGGACGGGAGCAGTTCTTC.

This clone was recorded once. The chain is built from TRBV6-1 and TRBJ2-5; D may be TRBD2 (6 bases). Trimming removed 0 bases from V and 12 bases from J, with 11 bases in between. Germline CDR1 and CDR2: MNHNS and SASEGT. CDR3 length: 12 amino acids. The CDR3 nucleotides are TGTGCCAGCAGTGAAGCGGGAGGAAAGGAGTACTTC. This translates into CASSEAGGKEYF.

The DNA of the CDR3 is TGTGCCAGCAGTTTAACCAAGGGGGTCAGCACAGATACGCAGTATTTT. Protein sequence: CASSLTKGVSTDTQYF. This chain joins TRBV27 and TRBJ2-3, with D tentatively TRBD1 (6 bases). Germline V gene sequence: CDR1 MNHEY, CDR2 SMNVEV (reference sequence). This CDR3 has 16 residues. V shed 2 bases and J shed 0 bases, with 12 bases lying between them.

V gene TRBV27 combines with J gene TRBJ2-3, with TRBD1 identical over 12 bases. The CDR3 has 16 residues. V was clipped by 5 bases and J by 4 bases; unmatched bases: 7. Germline CDR1 reads MNHEY; CDR2 reads SMNVEV (reference sequence). This CDR3 is CASSPWGTGGSDTQYF. As DNA, the CDR3 is TGTGCCAGCAGTCCCTGGGGGACAGGGGGCTCAGATACGCAGTATTTT.

V and J are TRBV20-1 and TRBJ2-3, with 7 positions matching TRBD1. The V gene end was trimmed by 3 bases and the J gene end by 7 bases; junction bases not matched to a gene: 1. The CDR3 spans 11 residues. Germline V CDR1 and CDR2: DFQATT, SNEGSKA (reference sequence). The CDR3: CSARTGNTQYF. The DNA of the CDR3 is TGCAGTGCTAGGACAGGGAATACGCAGTATTTT.

This clone was observed a few times. The chain recombines TRBV6-5 with TRBJ2-2; D gene unclear. V was trimmed by 9 bases and J by 7 bases, leaving 18 bases between them. Germline values: CDR1 MNHEY, CDR2 SVGAGI. This CDR3 is built from 14 residues. CDR3 sequence (DNA): TGTGCCAGTCGACCCCGAGTGAAGGGCGGGGAGCTGTTTTTT. The encoded protein is CASRPRVKGGELFF.

This clone occurred a few times. J is TRBJ1-4 and V is TRBV30, with D possibly matching TRBD1 (5 bases). Germline V lookup: CDR1 GTSNPN, CDR2 SVGIG (reference sequence). This CDR3 is 13 amino acids long. V lost 1 base and J 8 bases, leaving 11 bases between the germline ends. The CDR3 loop reads CAWSGERGEKLFF. CDR3 in DNA: TGTGCCTGGAGTGGCGAGCGGGGGGAAAAACTGTTTTTT. Combining the CDR3 with reference TRBV30 and TRBJ1-4 gives the whole variable domain SQTIHQWPATLVQPVGSPLSLECTVEGTSNPNLYWYRQAAGRGLQLLFYSVGIGQISSEVPQNLSASRPQDRQFILSSKKLLLSDSGFYLCAWSGERGEKLFFGSGTQLSVL.

J is TRBJ1-5 and V is TRBV6-5; 8 bases align to TRBD1. CDR1 and CDR2 from the germline V gene are MNHEY and SVGAGI. The CDR3 has 14 amino acids. V lost 6 bases, J lost 2 bases, and 3 bases stayed unmatched. The chain's CDR3 is CASRETGGNQPQHF. CDR3 in DNA: TGTGCCAGCAGGGAGACAGGGGGCAATCAGCCCCAGCATTTT.

This chain joins TRBV9 and TRBJ2-4, with TRBD2 matching over 9 bases. The ends lost 4 bases at V and 12 bases at J; junction bases unmatched: 8. The CDR3 has 13 amino acids. Germline V gives CDR1 SGDLS, CDR2 YYNGEE. For the CDR3, the DNA is TGTGCCAGCAGCCCAAGCGGGGGGTCCACTCAGTACTTC. It translates to CASSPSGGSTQYF.

The chain links TRBV27 to TRBJ2-2; TRBD1 might be the D (5 bases). The germline CDR1 and CDR2 sequences are MNHEY and SMNVEV (reference sequence). Trimming took off 3 bases at V and 6 bases at J, with 14 bases between the two ends. The CDR3 has 15 residues. The CDR3 protein is CASSLGRLVPGELFF. CDR3 nucleotides: TGTGCCAGCAGTTTGGGGCGGTTGGTGCCCGGGGAGCTGTTTTTT.

The chain joins TRBV29-1 to TRBJ1-2, with TRBD1 identical over 8 bases. CDR3 length: 12 amino acids. Germline CDR1 reads SQVTM; CDR2 reads ANQGSEA. Trimming removed 3 bases from V and 8 bases from J; junction bases left unmatched: 5. The CDR3 DNA is TGCAGCGTTGATAGGACAGGGAGCGGCTACACCTTC. As protein: CSVDRTGSGYTF.

The chain combines TRBV9 with TRBJ1-1, with 8 bases that match TRBD1. Looked up from germline, CDR1 is SGDLS and CDR2 is YYNGEE. V shed 2 bases, J shed 6 bases, and the junction held 12 bases outside the gene matches. The CDR3 totals 16 residues. CDR3 loop: CASSVGAGTGPSEAFF. In DNA, the CDR3 is TGTGCCAGCAGCGTCGGGGCCGGGACAGGTCCATCTGAAGCTTTCTTT.

V gene TRBV19 combines with J gene TRBJ2-7; 8 bases agree with TRBD1. Looked up from germline, CDR1 is LNHDA and CDR2 is SQIVND (reference sequence). The length of the CDR3 is 15 residues. Germline trimming cut 6 bases from V and 3 bases from J; bases unmatched to any gene: 10. In nucleotides, the CDR3 is TGTGCCAGTAGGGGGACAGGCACTCAAGACTACGAGCAGTACTTC. Protein sequence: CASRGTGTQDYEQYF.

This clone was detected only a few times. The rearrangement links TRBV7-3 to TRBJ2-1; D unclear. Per germline, CDR1 SGHTA and CDR2 FQGTGA. The CDR3 contains 14 residues. Trimming pared 6 bases from V and 0 bases from J, leaving 9 bases between. CDR3 nucleotide sequence: TGTGCCAGCAGTGGGGAATTCTCCTACAATGAGCAGTTCTTC. Amino acids: CASSGEFSYNEQFF.